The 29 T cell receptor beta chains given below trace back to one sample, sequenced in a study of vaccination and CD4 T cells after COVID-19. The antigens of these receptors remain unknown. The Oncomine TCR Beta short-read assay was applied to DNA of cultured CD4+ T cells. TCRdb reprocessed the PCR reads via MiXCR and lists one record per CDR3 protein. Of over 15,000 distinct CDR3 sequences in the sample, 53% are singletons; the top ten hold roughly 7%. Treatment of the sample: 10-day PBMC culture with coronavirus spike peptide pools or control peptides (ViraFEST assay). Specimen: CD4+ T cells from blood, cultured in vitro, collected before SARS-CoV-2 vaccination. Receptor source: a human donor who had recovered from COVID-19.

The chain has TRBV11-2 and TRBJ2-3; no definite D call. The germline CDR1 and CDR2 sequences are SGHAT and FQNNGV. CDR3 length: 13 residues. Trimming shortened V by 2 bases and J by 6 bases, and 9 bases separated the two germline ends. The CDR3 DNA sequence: TGTGCCAGCAGCTTACTTGAGCTCGATACGCAGTATTTT. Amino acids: CASSLLELDTQYF.

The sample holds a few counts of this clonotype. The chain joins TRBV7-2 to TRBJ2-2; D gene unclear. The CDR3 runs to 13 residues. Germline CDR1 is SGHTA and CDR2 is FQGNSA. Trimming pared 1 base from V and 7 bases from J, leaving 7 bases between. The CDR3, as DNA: TGTGCCAGCAGCTTAGGAATAGACGGGGAGCTGTTTTTT. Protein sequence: CASSLGIDGELFF.

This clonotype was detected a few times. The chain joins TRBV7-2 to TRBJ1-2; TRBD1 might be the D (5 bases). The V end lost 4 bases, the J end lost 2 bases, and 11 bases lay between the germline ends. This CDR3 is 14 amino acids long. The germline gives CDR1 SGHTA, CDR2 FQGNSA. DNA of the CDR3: TGTGCCAGCAGCTCGGGACTGAGGAACTATGGCTACACCTTC. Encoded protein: CASSSGLRNYGYTF.

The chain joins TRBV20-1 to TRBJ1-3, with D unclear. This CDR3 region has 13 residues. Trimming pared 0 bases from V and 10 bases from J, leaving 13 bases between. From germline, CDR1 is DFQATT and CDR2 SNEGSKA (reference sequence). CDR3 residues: CSAREEPKRTIYF. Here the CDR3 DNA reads TGCAGTGCTAGAGAGGAACCGAAGAGGACCATATATTTT.

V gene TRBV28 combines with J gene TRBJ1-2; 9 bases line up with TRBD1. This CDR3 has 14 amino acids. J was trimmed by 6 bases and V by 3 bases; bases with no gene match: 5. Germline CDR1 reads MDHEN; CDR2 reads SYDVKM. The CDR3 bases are TGTGCCAGCAGTTTCGGGACAGGGAACGATGGCTACACCTTC. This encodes CASSFGTGNDGYTF.

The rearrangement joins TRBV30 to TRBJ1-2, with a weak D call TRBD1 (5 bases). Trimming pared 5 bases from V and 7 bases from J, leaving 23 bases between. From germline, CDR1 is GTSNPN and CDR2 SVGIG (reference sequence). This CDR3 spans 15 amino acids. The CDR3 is CAWEIGTGFGFGYTF. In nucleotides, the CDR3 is TGTGCCTGGGAAATCGGAACAGGATTCGGATTTGGCTACACCTTC.

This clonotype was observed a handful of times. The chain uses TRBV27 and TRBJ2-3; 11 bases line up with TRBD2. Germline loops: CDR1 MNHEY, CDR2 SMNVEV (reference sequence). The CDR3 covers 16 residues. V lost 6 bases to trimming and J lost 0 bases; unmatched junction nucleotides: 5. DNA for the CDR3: TGTGCCAGCAGACCTAGCGGGAGGTACAGCACAGATACGCAGTATTTT. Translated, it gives CASRPSGRYSTDTQYF.

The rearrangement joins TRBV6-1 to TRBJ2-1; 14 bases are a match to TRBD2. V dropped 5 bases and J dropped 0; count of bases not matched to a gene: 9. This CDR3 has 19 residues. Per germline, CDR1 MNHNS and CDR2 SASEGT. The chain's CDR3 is CASSTGTSGSSSSYNEQFF. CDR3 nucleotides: TGTGCCAGCAGTACCGGGACTAGCGGGAGTTCGAGCTCCTACAATGAGCAGTTCTTC.

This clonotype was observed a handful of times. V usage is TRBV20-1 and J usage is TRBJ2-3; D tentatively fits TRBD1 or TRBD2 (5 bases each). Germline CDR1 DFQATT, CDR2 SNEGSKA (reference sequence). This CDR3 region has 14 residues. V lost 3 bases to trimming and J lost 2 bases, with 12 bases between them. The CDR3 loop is CSASQRDHTDTQYF. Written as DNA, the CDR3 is TGCAGTGCTAGCCAACGGGACCACACAGATACGCAGTATTTT.

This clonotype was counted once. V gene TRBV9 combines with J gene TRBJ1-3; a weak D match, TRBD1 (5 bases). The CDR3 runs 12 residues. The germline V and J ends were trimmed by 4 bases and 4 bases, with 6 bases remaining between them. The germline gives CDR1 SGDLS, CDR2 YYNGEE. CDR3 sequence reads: CASSPGGNTIYF. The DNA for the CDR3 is TGTGCCAGCAGCCCAGGGGGAAACACCATATATTTT.

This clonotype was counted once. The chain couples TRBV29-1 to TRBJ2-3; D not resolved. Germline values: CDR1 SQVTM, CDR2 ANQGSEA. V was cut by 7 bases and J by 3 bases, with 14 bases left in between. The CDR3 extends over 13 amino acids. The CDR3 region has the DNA TGCAGCGCCGCCTCGACTCTGACAGATACGCAGTATTTT. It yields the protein CSAASTLTDTQYF.

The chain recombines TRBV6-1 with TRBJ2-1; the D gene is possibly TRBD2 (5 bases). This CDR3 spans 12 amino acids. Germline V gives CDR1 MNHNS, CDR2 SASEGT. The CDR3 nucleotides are TGTGCGTCGGGGTATGACAACAATGAGCAGTTCTTC. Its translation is CASGYDNNEQFF.

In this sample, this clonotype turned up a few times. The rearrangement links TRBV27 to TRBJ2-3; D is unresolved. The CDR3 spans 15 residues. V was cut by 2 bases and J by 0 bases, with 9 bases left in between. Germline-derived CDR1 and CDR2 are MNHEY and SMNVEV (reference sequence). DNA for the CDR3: TGTGCCAGCAGTTTACGTGGTAGTAGCACAGATACGCAGTATTTT. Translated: CASSLRGSSTDTQYF.

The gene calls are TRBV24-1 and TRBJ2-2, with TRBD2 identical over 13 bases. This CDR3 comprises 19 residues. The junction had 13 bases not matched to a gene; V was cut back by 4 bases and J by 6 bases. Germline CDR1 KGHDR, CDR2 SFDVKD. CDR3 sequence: CATSDRGLAGDGRAGELFF. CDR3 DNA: TGTGCCACCAGTGACCGTGGACTAGCGGGAGACGGCCGGGCCGGGGAGCTGTTTTTT.

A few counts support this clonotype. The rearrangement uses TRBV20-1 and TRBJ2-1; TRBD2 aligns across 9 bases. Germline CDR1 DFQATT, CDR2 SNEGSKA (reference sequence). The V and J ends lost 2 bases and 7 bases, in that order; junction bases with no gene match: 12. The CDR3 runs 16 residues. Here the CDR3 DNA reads TGCAGTGCTAGACTCTTTAGCGGGAGAGGCTTTAATGAGCAGTTCTTC. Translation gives CSARLFSGRGFNEQFF.

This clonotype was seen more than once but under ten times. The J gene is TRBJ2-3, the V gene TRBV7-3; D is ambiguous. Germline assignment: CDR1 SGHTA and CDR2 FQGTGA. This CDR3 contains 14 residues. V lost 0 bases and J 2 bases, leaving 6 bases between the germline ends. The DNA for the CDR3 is TGTGCCAGCAGCTTAACCAGCACCACAGATACGCAGTATTTT. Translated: CASSLTSTTDTQYF.

The CDR3 sequence is CASSPLRQETQYF. The CDR3, as DNA: TGTGCCAGCAGCCCGTTACGACAAGAGACCCAGTACTTC. The rearrangement joins TRBV12-3 or TRBV12-4 to TRBJ2-5; no definite D call. Trimming stripped 6 bases from V and 2 bases from J, with 10 bases between. The CDR3 sequence is 13 residues long.

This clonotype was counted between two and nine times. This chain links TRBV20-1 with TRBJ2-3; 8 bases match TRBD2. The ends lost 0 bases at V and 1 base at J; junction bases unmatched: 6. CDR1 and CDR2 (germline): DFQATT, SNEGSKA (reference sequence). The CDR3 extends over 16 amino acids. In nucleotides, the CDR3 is TGCAGTGCTAGAGATTTGAATAGCGGGGGCACAGATACGCAGTATTTT. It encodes CSARDLNSGGTDTQYF.

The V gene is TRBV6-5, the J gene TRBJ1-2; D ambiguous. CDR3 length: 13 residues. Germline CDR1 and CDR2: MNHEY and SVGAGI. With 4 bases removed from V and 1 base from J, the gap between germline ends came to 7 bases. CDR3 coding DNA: TGTGCCAGCAGTTCGGGTCTTAACTATGGCTACACCTTC. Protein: CASSSGLNYGYTF.

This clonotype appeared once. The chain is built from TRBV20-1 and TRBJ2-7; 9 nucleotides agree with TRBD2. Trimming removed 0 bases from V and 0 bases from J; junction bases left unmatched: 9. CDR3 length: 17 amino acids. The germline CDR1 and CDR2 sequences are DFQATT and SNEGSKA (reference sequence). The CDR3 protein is CSARDRKAGGHSYEQYF. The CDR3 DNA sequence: TGCAGTGCTAGAGATCGGAAGGCGGGAGGGCACTCCTACGAGCAGTACTTC.

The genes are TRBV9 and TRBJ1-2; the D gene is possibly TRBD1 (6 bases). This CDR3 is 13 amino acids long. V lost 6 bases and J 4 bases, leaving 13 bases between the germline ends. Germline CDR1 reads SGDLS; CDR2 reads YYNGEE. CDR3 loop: CASTPQGGYGYTF. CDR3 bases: TGTGCCAGCACCCCACAGGGTGGCTATGGCTACACCTTC. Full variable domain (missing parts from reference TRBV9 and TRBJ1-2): DSGVTQTPKHLITATGQRVTLRCSPRSGDLSVYWYQQSLDQGLQFLIQYYNGEERAKGNILERFSAQQFPDLHSELNLSSLELGDSALYFCASTPQGGYGYTFGSGTRLTVV.

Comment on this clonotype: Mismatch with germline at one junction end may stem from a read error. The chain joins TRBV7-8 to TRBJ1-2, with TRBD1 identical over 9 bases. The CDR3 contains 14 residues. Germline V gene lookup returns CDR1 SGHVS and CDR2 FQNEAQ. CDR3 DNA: TGTGCCGGCAGCTTACAGGGGGCGGACTATGGCTACACCTTC. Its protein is CAGSLQGADYGYTF.

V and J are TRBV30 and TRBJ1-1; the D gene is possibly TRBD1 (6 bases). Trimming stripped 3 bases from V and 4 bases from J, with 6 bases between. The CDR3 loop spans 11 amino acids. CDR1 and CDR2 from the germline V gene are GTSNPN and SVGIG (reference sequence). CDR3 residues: CAWRGGTEAFF. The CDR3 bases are TGTGCCTGGAGAGGGGGCACTGAAGCTTTCTTT.

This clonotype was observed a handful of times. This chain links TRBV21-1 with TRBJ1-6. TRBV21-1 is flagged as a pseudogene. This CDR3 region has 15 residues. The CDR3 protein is CASSKLGLCNSPLHF. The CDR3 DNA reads TGTGCCAGCAGCAAGCTGGGATTGTGTAATTCACCCCTCCACTTT.

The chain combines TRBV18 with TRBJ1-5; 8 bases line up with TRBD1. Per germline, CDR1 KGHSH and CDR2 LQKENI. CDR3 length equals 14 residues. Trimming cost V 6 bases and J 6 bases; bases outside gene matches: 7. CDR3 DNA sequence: TGTGCCAGCTCCCACGAGGACAGGGCTCAGCCCCAGCATTTT. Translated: CASSHEDRAQPQHF.

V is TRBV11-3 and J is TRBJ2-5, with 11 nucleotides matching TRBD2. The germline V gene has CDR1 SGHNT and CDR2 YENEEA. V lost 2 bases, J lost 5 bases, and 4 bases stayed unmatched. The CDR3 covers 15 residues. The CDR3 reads CASSLLAGGPETQYF. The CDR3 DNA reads TGTGCCAGCAGCTTATTAGCGGGAGGGCCTGAGACCCAGTACTTC.

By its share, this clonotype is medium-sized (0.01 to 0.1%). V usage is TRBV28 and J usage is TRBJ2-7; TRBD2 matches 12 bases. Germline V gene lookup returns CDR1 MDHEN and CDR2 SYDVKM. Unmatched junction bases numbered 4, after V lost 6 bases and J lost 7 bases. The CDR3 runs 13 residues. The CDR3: CASRTSGSYEQYF. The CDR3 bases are TGTGCCAGCAGGACTAGCGGGAGTTATGAGCAGTACTTC.

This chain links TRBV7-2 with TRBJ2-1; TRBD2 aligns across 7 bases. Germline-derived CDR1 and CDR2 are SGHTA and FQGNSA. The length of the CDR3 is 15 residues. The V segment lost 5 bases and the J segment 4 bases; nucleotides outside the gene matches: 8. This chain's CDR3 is CASSRGWGGYNEQFF. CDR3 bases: TGTGCCAGCAGCCGGGGTTGGGGGGGATACAATGAGCAGTTCTTC.

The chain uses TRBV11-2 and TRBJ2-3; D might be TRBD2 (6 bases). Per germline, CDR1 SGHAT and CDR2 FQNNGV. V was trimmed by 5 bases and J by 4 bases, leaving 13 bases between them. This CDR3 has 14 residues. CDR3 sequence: CASSPAGRPDTQYF. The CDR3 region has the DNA TGTGCCAGCAGCCCGGCGGGGAGGCCAGATACGCAGTATTTT. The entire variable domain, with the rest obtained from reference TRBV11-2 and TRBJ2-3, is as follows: EAGVAQSPRYKIIEKRQSVAFWCNPISGHATLYWYQQILGQGPKLLIQFQNNGVVDDSQLPKDRFSAERLKGVDSTLKIQPAKLEDSAVYLCASSPAGRPDTQYFGPGTRLTVL.